Described below is a single T cell receptor beta chain sequence and its context. These data come from a study of blood T cell repertoires in COVID-19. Germline CDR1 and CDR2: KGHSH and LQKENI. After removal of 2 bases from V and 4 bases from J, the junction contained 8 bases not matched to a gene. The CDR3 has 16 amino acids. Here immunoSEQ multiplex PCR was the method, and the copy in TCRdb shows in-frame clones only, minus some. The sample yields roughly 200,000 clones, 60% to 85% seen once. The rearrangement joins TRBV18 to TRBJ1-1; 9 nucleotides agree with TRBD1. This clonotype was sampled from a woman between 50 and 59 years old with active or convalescent COVID-19. Sequencing was carried out using peripheral blood. In nucleotides, the CDR3 is TGTGCCAGCTCACCAATAAGGACAGGGGAAGGCACTGAAGCTTTCTTT. It codes for CASSPIRTGEGTEAFF.